This T cell receptor beta chain was sequenced during a study of follicular helper T cells after annual influenza vaccination. This sample's time point: 2015-2016 season, 7 days after influenza vaccination. Community-dwelling subjects without influenza vaccination in the prior 6 months were enrolled. Vaccine contraindications, substance abuse, HIV/AIDS, active malignancy and active illness excluded donors. Sequencing was performed with immunoSEQ multiplex PCR; in TCRdb, only in-frame clones are kept and a portion is missing. Here the sample spans roughly 7,000 clones, 70% to 90% being singletons. The CDR3 runs 13 residues. V trimming: 4 bases; J trimming: 7 bases; junction bases outside the gene matches: 6. The V gene's germline CDR1 is SGHRS and CDR2 YFSETQ.

The receptor was derived from an adult who received the influenza vaccine. The rearrangement joins TRBV5-1 to TRBJ2-5; 8 bases match TRBD2. Sequenced here: CXCR5+ CD38- circulating T follicular helper cells from blood, sampled 7 days after influenza vaccination. Subset: circulating Tfh, non-naive CD4+CXCR5+PD-1+ (ICOS+CD38+ or ICOS-CD38-). The CDR3 reads CASSREGLGTQYF. The CDR3 coding sequence is TGCGCCAGCAGCCGGGAGGGATTGGGGACCCAGTACTTC.